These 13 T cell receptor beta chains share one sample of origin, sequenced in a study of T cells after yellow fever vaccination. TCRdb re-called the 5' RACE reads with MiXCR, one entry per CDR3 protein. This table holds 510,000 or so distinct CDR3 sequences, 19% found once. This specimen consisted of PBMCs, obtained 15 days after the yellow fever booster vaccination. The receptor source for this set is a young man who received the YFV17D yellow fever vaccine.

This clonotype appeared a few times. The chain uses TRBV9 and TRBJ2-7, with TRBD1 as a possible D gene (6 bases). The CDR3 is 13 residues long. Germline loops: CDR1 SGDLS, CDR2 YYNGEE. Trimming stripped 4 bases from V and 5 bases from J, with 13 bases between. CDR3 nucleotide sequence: TGTGCCAGCAGCATGTTAGGGGGAAACGAGCAGTACTTC. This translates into CASSMLGGNEQYF.

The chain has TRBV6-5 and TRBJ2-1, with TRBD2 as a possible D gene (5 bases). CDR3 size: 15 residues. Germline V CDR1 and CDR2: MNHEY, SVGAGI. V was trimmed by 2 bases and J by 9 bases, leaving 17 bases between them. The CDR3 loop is CASSYRLAETAEQFF. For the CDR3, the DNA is TGTGCCAGCAGTTACCGGCTAGCAGAAACGGCTGAGCAGTTCTTC.

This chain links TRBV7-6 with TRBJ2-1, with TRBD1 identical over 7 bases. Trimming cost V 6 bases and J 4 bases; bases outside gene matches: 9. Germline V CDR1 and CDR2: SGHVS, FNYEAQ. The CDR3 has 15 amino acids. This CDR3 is CASSYGTARYNEQFF. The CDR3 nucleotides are TGTGCCAGCAGTTACGGGACAGCTCGATACAATGAGCAGTTCTTC.

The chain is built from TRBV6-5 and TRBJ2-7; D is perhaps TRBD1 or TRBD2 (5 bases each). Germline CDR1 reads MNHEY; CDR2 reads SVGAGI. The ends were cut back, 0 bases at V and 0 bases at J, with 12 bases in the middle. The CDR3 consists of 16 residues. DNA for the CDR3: TGTGCCAGCAGTTACTCGATCGGGGCCAACTCCTACGAGCAGTACTTC. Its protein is CASSYSIGANSYEQYF.

This CDR3 is CASRRDRQDTGELFF. The CDR3 coding sequence is TGTGCCAGCAGGCGGGACAGGCAGGACACCGGGGAGCTGTTTTTT. This sequence joins TRBV2 and TRBJ2-2, with 8 nucleotides matching TRBD1. This CDR3 spans 15 amino acids. Per the germline V gene, CDR1 is SNHLY and CDR2 is FYNNEI. J lost 3 bases, V lost 6 bases, and 6 bases had no gene match. Full variable domain (missing parts from reference TRBV2 and TRBJ2-2): EPEVTQTPSHQVTQMGQEVILRCVPISNHLYFYWYRQILGQKVEFLVSFYNNEISEKSEIFDDQFSVERPDGSNFTLKIRSTKLEDSAMYFCASRRDRQDTGELFFGEGSRLTVL.

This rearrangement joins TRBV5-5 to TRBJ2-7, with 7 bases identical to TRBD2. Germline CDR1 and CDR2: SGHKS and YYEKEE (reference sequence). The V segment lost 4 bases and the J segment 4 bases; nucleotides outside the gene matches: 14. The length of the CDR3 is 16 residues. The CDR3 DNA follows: TGTGCCAGCAGCCAGTACCTCCTAGCGGAATTTTACGAGCAGTACTTC. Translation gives CASSQYLLAEFYEQYF.

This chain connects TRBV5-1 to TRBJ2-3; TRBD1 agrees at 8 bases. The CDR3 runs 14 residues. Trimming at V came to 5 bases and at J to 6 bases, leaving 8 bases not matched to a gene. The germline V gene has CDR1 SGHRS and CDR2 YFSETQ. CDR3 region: CASRPGTGGDTQYF. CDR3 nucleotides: TGCGCCAGCAGACCCGGGACAGGCGGGGATACGCAGTATTTT.

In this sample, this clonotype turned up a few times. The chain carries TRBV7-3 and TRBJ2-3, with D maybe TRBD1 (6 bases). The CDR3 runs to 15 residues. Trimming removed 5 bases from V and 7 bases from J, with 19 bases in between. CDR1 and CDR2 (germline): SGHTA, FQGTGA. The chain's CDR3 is CASSVGTSHINTQYF. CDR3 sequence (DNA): TGTGCCAGCAGCGTAGGGACATCCCACATTAATACGCAGTATTTT.

The CDR3 DNA reads TGTGCCAGCAGTTATGGCACAGGGATCTCCTACGAGCAGTACTTC. Protein sequence: CASSYGTGISYEQYF. The rearrangement uses TRBV6-2 or TRBV6-3 and TRBJ2-7; perhaps TRBD1 as D (6 bases). Germline V gene lookup returns CDR1 MNHEY and CDR2 SVGEGT. The CDR3 loop spans 15 amino acids. Trimming took off 3 bases at V and 0 bases at J, with 12 bases between the two ends.

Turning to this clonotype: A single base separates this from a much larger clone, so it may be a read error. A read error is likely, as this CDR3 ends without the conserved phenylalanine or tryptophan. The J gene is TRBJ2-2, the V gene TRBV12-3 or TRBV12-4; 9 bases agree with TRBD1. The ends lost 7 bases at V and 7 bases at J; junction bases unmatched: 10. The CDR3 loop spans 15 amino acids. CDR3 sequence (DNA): TGTGCCAGCACCGCCGGGACAGGGTGGGGCGGGGAGCTGTTTTAT. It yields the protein CASTAGTGWGGELFY.

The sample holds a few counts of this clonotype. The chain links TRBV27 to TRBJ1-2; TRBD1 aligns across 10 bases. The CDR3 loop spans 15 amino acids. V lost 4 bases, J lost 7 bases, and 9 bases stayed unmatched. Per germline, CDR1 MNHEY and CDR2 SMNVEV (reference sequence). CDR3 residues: CASSWRDRGRGGYTF. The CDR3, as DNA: TGTGCCAGCAGTTGGCGGGACAGGGGAAGGGGTGGCTACACCTTC.

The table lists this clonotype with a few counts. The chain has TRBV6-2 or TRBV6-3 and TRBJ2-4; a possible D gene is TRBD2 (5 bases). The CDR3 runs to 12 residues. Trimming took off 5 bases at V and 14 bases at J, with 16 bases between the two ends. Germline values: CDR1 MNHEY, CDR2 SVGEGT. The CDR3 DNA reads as TGTGCCAGCAGTCGATACCCAGAGAGGGAGTACTTC. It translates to CASSRYPEREYF.

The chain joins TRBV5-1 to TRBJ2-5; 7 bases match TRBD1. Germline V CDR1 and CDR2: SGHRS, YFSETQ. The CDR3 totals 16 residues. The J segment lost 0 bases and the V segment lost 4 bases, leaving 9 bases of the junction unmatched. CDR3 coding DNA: TGCGCCAGCAGCGGATACAGGGGCGAGTACCAAGAGACCCAGTACTTC. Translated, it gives CASSGYRGEYQETQYF.